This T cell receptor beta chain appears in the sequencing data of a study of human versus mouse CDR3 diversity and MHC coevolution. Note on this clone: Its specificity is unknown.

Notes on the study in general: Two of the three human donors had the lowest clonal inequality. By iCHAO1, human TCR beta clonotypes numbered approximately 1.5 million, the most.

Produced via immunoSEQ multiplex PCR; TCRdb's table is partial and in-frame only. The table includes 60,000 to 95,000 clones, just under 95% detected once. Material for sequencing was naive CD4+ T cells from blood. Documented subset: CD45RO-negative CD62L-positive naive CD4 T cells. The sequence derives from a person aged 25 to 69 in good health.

CDR3 coding DNA: TGTGCCATCAGTGAGTCAGGGGAACACGAGCAGTACTTC. This translates into CAISESGEHEQYF. The chain uses TRBV10-3 and TRBJ2-7; TRBD1 might be the D (5 bases). This CDR3 is built from 13 residues. The germline V and J ends were trimmed by 0 bases and 5 bases, with 8 bases remaining between them. The V gene's germline CDR1 is ENHRY and CDR2 SYGVKD.